This TCR beta chain appears in the sequencing data of a study of cytomegalovirus exposure and HLA in healthy donors. On the study more broadly: A later analysis reported the same platform for the roughly 110 validation repertoires and the 666 first-cohort repertoires.

General study points: For most TCR sequences rarity was the rule, although some public TCRs occurred in many donors. In vitro confirmation showed three CMV-associated chains to be CMV antigen specific. Reported results showed that the classifier diagnosed cytomegalovirus status with high specificity and sensitivity.

Points on this clone: No antigen is known for it.

Germline V CDR1 and CDR2: SGHVS, FNYEAQ. The ends were cut back, 2 bases at V and 4 bases at J, with 16 bases in the middle. This CDR3 comprises 16 residues. TCRdb's copy holds only in-frame clones and misses some; the assay was immunoSEQ multiplex PCR. Among approximately 150,000 clones, more than 75% were seen once, and the ten largest hold 1.4%. J is TRBJ2-3 and V is TRBV7-6, with D perhaps matching TRBD1 (5 bases). The sequenced sample was PBMCs. This sequence originates from a woman aged 30 to 39 in good health and CMV-seronegative. The CDR3 sequence: CASSLKVSTESDTQYF. CDR3 nucleotide sequence: TGTGCCAGCAGCTTAAAGGTCTCGACAGAATCAGATACGCAGTATTTT.